This TCR beta chain was identified during a study of vaccination effects on CD4 cells after COVID-19. Clones were sequenced by immunoSEQ multiplex PCR, and TCRdb holds only the in-frame ones, with some missing. The profile shows roughly 41,000 clones, 60% to 80% of them singletons. The germline V gene encodes CDR1 MNHEY and CDR2 SMNVEV (reference sequence). The trim removed 3 bases at V and 2 bases at J, leaving 10 bases unmatched. This CDR3 spans 18 amino acids. Comment on this clone: Its antigen is still unknown.

Antigen-specific CD4+ T cells were expanded (with viral peptide pools) by the ViraFEST assay ahead of sequencing. It was after 10 days of culture that CD4+ T cells were isolated. Nucleocapsid antibody tests were negative, and the vaccine recipients had no prior SARS-CoV-2 infection. Cultures of roughly 2 million PBMC per well contained approximately 9.6 IU/ml IL-2 plus 10 ug/ml peptides. The sample here was CD4+ T cells from PBMCs cultured with HCoV-OC43 spike peptides, taken before COVID-19 vaccination. Subset defined: HCoV-OC43 spike overlapping peptide pool stimulation. V is TRBV27 and J is TRBJ2-2; 9 bases match TRBD1. The source of this sequence is a human donor who received a COVID-19 vaccine. CDR3 sequence (DNA): TGTGCCAGCAGTTTGACGTTCGGGACAGGGATAAACACCGGGGAGCTGTTTTTT. Translated: CASSLTFGTGINTGELFF.